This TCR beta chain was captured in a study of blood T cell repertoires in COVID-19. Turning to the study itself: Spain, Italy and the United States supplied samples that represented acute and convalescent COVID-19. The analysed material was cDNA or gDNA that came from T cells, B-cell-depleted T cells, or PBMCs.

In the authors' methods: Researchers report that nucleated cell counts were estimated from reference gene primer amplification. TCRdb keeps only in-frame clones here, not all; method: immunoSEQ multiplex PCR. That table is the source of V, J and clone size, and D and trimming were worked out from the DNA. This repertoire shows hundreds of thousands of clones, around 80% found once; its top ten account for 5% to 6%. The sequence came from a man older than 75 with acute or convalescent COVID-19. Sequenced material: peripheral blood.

CDR3 protein: CASSLITGGNQPQHF. As DNA, the CDR3 is TGTGCCAGCAGCTTAATTACAGGTGGCAATCAGCCCCAGCATTTT. The rearrangement links TRBV7-2 to TRBJ1-5, with D perhaps TRBD1 (5 bases). The V and J ends lost 2 bases and 2 bases respectively, with 10 bases between them. Germline-derived CDR1 and CDR2 are SGHTA and FQGNSA. The CDR3 has 15 amino acids. Full variable domain (outside the CDR3, taken from reference TRBV7-2 and TRBJ1-5): GAGVSQSPSNKVTEKGKDVELRCDPISGHTALYWYRQSLGQGLEFLIYFQGNSAPDKSGLPSDRFSAERTGGSVSTLTIQRTQQEDSAVYLCASSLITGGNQPQHFGDGTRLSIL.